The source of this T cell receptor beta chain is a study of blood T cells in healthy people across ages. Study-wide results and caveats: Naive T cell percentage and TCR beta diversity correlated strongly.

V lost 8 bases and J lost 3, with 11 bases in between. The CDR3 has 13 amino acids. Concerning this clonotype: Its target is not known. Being one base from a much bigger clone, this may be a read error. Here the CDR3 omits its conserved ending phenylalanine or tryptophan, so a read error is the likely source.

PCR was performed a second time for roughly 7 to 12 cycles using a sample-barcoded 5' primer and a J-beta primer mix. Each cDNA was tagged by a template-switch adaptor containing 12 random nucleotides. TCRdb processed the 5' RACE reads anew with MiXCR; each CDR3 protein has one entry. The sample carries under 1,000,000 distinct CDR3 sequences, around 36% recorded once. Sequenced sample: blood. The TCR was taken from a man younger than 35 in good health. The chain employs TRBV12-3 or TRBV12-4 and TRBJ2-1; D perhaps matches TRBD2 (6 bases). CDR3 region: CASRRGIYNEQFL. The CDR3 DNA sequence: TGTGCCAGCCGCCGGGGGATCTACAATGAGCAGTTCTTA.